These 26 T cell receptor beta chains share one sample of origin, sequenced in a study of OX40 agonist ivuxolimab in advanced cancers. Clones were sequenced by immunoSEQ multiplex PCR, and TCRdb holds only the in-frame ones, with some missing. The sample has over 30,000 clones, less than 90% seen once; the top ten hold approximately 2%. The starting material was CD4+ or CD8+ T cells sorted from blood, obtained in a trial of the OX40 agonist ivuxolimab. The receptors come from an adult with an advanced solid tumor such as melanoma, head and neck, liver or kidney cancer.

The gene calls are TRBV19 and TRBJ1-5, with 7 bases that match TRBD1. The J segment lost 0 bases and the V segment lost 6 bases, leaving 5 bases of the junction unmatched. CDR1 is LNHDA, CDR2 SQIVND, per germline (reference sequence). The CDR3 has 15 residues. CDR3 sequence: CASRRTGFSNQPQHF. The DNA of the CDR3 is TGTGCCAGTAGGAGGACAGGATTTAGCAATCAGCCCCAGCATTTT. The complete variable domain, with remaining parts taken from reference TRBV19 and TRBJ1-5, reads DGGITQSPKYLFRKEGQNVTLSCEQNLNHDAMYWYRQDPGQGLRLIYYSQIVNDFQKGDIAEGYSVSREKKESFPLTVTSAQKNPTAFYLCASRRTGFSNQPQHFGDGTRLSIL.

The V call is TRBV6-5, the J call TRBJ1-1; a possible D gene is TRBD1 (5 bases). The CDR3 length is 11 residues. The germline CDR1 and CDR2 sequences are MNHEY and SVGAGI. V lost 6 bases and J lost 9, with 11 bases in between. The CDR3 DNA reads as TGTGCCAGCAGGGGTGGGGGAAAAGCTTTCTTT. This encodes CASRGGGKAFF.

The V gene is TRBV9, the J gene TRBJ2-2; D gene ambiguous. There are 15 residues in the CDR3. The V and J ends lost 0 bases and 6 bases respectively, with 12 bases between them. CDR1 is SGDLS and CDR2 is YYNGEE in the germline V gene. As DNA, the CDR3 is TGTGCCAGCAGCGTAGGGGTAGTCGTGGCCGGGGAGCTGTTTTTT. Protein: CASSVGVVVAGELFF.

V usage is TRBV6-1 and J usage is TRBJ1-4; no clear D gene. The V gene lost 4 bases and the J gene lost 4 bases, with 10 bases spanning the gap. The CDR3 runs to 14 residues. Germline CDR1 reads MNHNS; CDR2 reads SASEGT. The CDR3 DNA follows: TGTGCCAGCAGTGTACGACGGGATAATGAAAAACTGTTTTTT. Translated: CASSVRRDNEKLFF.

This clone showed up just a few times. The chain links TRBV15 to TRBJ2-5, with 12 bases identical to TRBD1. After removal of 0 bases from V and 8 bases from J, the junction contained 7 bases not matched to a gene. Germline V gene data show CDR1 as LNHNV and CDR2 as YYDKDF (reference sequence). The CDR3 runs to 16 residues. CDR3 amino acids: CATSRDGTGGWLTQYF. As DNA, the CDR3 is TGTGCCACCAGCAGAGATGGGACAGGGGGCTGGTTAACCCAGTACTTC. The full variable domain, its missing parts supplied by reference TRBV15 and TRBJ2-5, is DAMVIQNPRYQVTQFGKPVTLSCSQTLNHNVMYWYQQKSSQAPKLLFHYYDKDFNNEADTPDNFQSRRPNTSFCFLDIRSPGLGDTAMYLCATSRDGTGGWLTQYFGPGTRLLVL.

This clone has just a few counts. The rearrangement links TRBV9 to TRBJ2-7; perhaps TRBD1 as D (5 bases). V dropped 0 bases and J dropped 5 bases, with 15 bases sitting between them. The CDR3 runs to 15 residues. The germline gives CDR1 SGDLS, CDR2 YYNGEE. CDR3 region: CASSVEAGLYHEQYF. CDR3 sequence (DNA): TGTGCCAGCAGCGTAGAGGCAGGGCTTTACCACGAGCAGTACTTC. The whole variable domain, remainder taken from reference TRBV9 and TRBJ2-7, is DSGVTQTPKHLITATGQRVTLRCSPRSGDLSVYWYQQSLDQGLQFLIQYYNGEERAKGNILERFSAQQFPDLHSELNLSSLELGDSALYFCASSVEAGLYHEQYFGPGTRLTVT.

CDR3 bases: TGTGCCAGCAGCGGGACTAGCGACACAGATACGCAGTATTTT. Encoded protein: CASSGTSDTDTQYF. V usage is TRBV7-6 and J usage is TRBJ2-3; 10 bases match TRBD2. The CDR3 loop spans 14 amino acids. V lost 5 bases to trimming and J lost 2 bases; unmatched junction nucleotides: 1. Germline CDR1 reads SGHVS; CDR2 reads FNYEAQ.

This chain connects TRBV11-2 to TRBJ2-5, with 7 bases aligning to TRBD2. CDR1 is SGHAT and CDR2 is FQNNGV in the germline V gene. The CDR3 consists of 16 residues. V lost 5 bases, J lost 2 bases, and 11 bases stayed unmatched. CDR3 in amino acids: CASSQEGGGAQETQYF. DNA of the CDR3: TGTGCCAGCAGCCAGGAGGGCGGGGGTGCACAAGAGACCCAGTACTTC.

The rearrangement links TRBV11-2 to TRBJ2-7, with D perhaps matching TRBD2 (7 bases). From germline, CDR1 is SGHAT and CDR2 FQNNGV. V lost 1 base and J 6 bases, leaving 13 bases between the germline ends. This CDR3 is 14 amino acids long. The CDR3 coding sequence is TGTGCCAGCAGCTTAGGGCGGGGGCTAAGCGAGCAGTACTTC. It encodes CASSLGRGLSEQYF.

The chain has TRBV7-8 and TRBJ2-6; unclear D gene. V was pared by 5 bases and J by 9 bases, with 11 bases between. There are 13 residues in the CDR3. CDR1 and CDR2 (germline): SGHVS, FQNEAQ. For the CDR3, the DNA is TGTGCCAGCAGCCCGGGTCTCAACAACGTCCTGACTTTC. Its protein is CASSPGLNNVLTF. Filled out from reference TRBV7-8 and TRBJ2-6, the complete variable domain reads GAGVSQSPRYKVAKRGQDVALRCDPISGHVSLFWYQQALGQGPEFLTYFQNEAQLDKSGLPSDRFFAERPEGSVSTLKIQRTQQEDSAVYLCASSPGLNNVLTFGAGSRLTVL.

A word on this clone: A much larger clone lies one base from this, so it may be a read error. The same CDR3 also results from other DNA sequences found in this sample. The rearrangement links TRBV5-1 to TRBJ2-5, with 11 positions matching TRBD1. This CDR3 is built from 14 residues. Per the germline V gene, CDR1 is SGHRS and CDR2 is YFSETQ. The V segment lost 4 bases and the J segment 3 bases; nucleotides outside the gene matches: 2. Written as DNA, the CDR3 is TGCGCCAGCAGCATGGGACAGGGGGAAGAGACCCAGTACTTC. Translation gives CASSMGQGEETQYF.

V and J are TRBV4-1 and TRBJ2-1; 9 nucleotides line up with TRBD2. The germline gives CDR1 MGHRA, CDR2 YSYEKL. CDR3 length: 17 residues. V lost 1 base and J lost 0; bases outside the gene matches: 4. As DNA, the CDR3 is TGCGCCAGCAGCCAAGCGGGCGGGAGGGCCTCCTACAATGAGCAGTTCTTC. It specifies CASSQAGGRASYNEQFF.

The chain combines TRBV11-2 with TRBJ1-3, with D tentatively TRBD1 (5 bases). Trimming took off 11 bases at V and 3 bases at J, with 14 bases between the two ends. Germline assignment: CDR1 SGHAT and CDR2 FQNNGV. The CDR3 has 13 amino acids. DNA for the CDR3: TGTGCCGAGAGGGGCAACAGTGGAAACACCATATATTTT. As protein: CAERGNSGNTIYF. The full variable domain, in which reference TRBV11-2 and TRBJ1-3 provide the parts outside the CDR3, is EAGVAQSPRYKIIEKRQSVAFWCNPISGHATLYWYQQILGQGPKLLIQFQNNGVVDDSQLPKDRFSAERLKGVDSTLKIQPAKLEDSAVYLCAERGNSGNTIYFGEGSWLTVV.

The chain employs TRBV27 and TRBJ2-3; TRBD2 is a possible D gene (5 bases). Trimming took 3 bases from V and 0 from J, leaving 16 bases between them. The CDR3 has 17 amino acids. Germline-derived CDR1 and CDR2 are MNHEY and SMNVEV (reference sequence). Written as DNA, the CDR3 is TGTGCCAGCAGTTTGAGAGGGCCCCTCACCAGCACAGATACGCAGTATTTT. Translated, it gives CASSLRGPLTSTDTQYF.

The chain employs TRBV5-6 and TRBJ2-1, with 11 nucleotides matching TRBD1. This CDR3 contains 15 residues. CDR1 and CDR2 from the germline V gene are SGHDT and YYEEEE. Trimming took 4 bases from V and 6 from J; bases not matched to a gene: 6. CDR3 bases: TGTGCCAGCAGCCGTAGGACAGGGGGCGTCAATGAGCAGTTCTTC. Amino acid sequence: CASSRRTGGVNEQFF.

Only one count was recorded for this clone. V is TRBV6-5 and J is TRBJ2-7; no clear D gene. The CDR3 covers 14 residues. Germline V gives CDR1 MNHEY, CDR2 SVGAGI. V was cut by 4 bases and J by 1 base, with 11 bases left in between. This chain's CDR3 is CASSSDGLSYEQYF. The CDR3 region has the DNA TGTGCCAGCAGTTCCGACGGGTTATCCTACGAGCAGTACTTC.

The genes are TRBV5-8 and TRBJ2-7; tentatively, D is TRBD1 (6 bases). CDR1 and CDR2 (germline): SGHTS, YDEGEE. This CDR3 contains 14 residues. V lost 2 bases and J lost 3, with 12 bases in between. The CDR3 region has the DNA TGTGCCAGCAGCTTAGGGCAGGGGCTCTACGAGCAGTACTTC. Translation: CASSLGQGLYEQYF.

The CDR3 DNA is TGTGCCAGCAGTTACTCTACTAGCGGTACCTACGAGCAGTACTTC. Protein sequence: CASSYSTSGTYEQYF. V gene TRBV6-5 combines with J gene TRBJ2-7; 8 positions agree with TRBD2. J lost 2 bases, V lost 0 bases, and 3 bases had no gene match. The V gene's germline CDR1 is MNHEY and CDR2 SVGAGI. The CDR3 is 15 residues long.

V usage is TRBV5-1 and J usage is TRBJ2-7, with 9 bases lining up with TRBD2. This CDR3 region has 15 residues. Germline values: CDR1 SGHRS, CDR2 YFSETQ. J lost 5 bases, V lost 2 bases, and 8 bases had no gene match. The CDR3 region is CASSLAASGGNEQYF. The DNA for the CDR3 is TGCGCCAGCAGCTTAGCAGCCAGCGGGGGGAACGAGCAGTACTTC.

The chain is built from TRBV27 and TRBJ1-2; D unresolved. In germline, CDR1 is MNHEY, CDR2 SMNVEV (reference sequence). V dropped 6 bases and J dropped 0 bases, with 8 bases sitting between them. The CDR3 spans 13 residues. This CDR3 is CASRSQSNYGYTF. The CDR3, as DNA: TGTGCCAGCAGGTCACAGTCTAACTATGGCTACACCTTC.

This chain links TRBV7-8 with TRBJ2-5; possibly TRBD2 for D (5 bases). Germline CDR1 and CDR2: SGHVS and FQNEAQ. V was clipped by 5 bases and J by 1 base, with 23 bases between them. There are 18 residues in the CDR3. The CDR3 loop is CASSPFNRRAGVQETQYF. In DNA form, the CDR3 reads TGTGCCAGCAGCCCCTTCAATCGGCGGGCCGGGGTCCAAGAGACCCAGTACTTC.

This chain connects TRBV5-4 to TRBJ2-2; 13 nucleotides align to TRBD2. V was clipped by 0 bases and J by 9 bases; unmatched bases: 5. There are 16 residues in the CDR3. Germline V lookup: CDR1 SGHNT, CDR2 YYREEE (reference sequence). CDR3 DNA: TGTGCCAGCAGCTTGGGCGGGACTAGCGGGGACCGGGAGCTGTTTTTT. This translates into CASSLGGTSGDRELFF. Full variable domain (rest looked up from reference TRBV5-4 and TRBJ2-2): ETGVTQSPTHLIKTRGQQVTLRCSSQSGHNTVSWYQQALGQGPQFIFQYYREEENGRGNFPPRFSGLQFPNYSSELNVNALELDDSALYLCASSLGGTSGDRELFFGEGSRLTVL.

The V call is TRBV5-4, the J call TRBJ1-6; maybe TRBD1 (6 bases). The V end lost 0 bases, the J end lost 6 bases, and 13 bases lay between the germline ends. Germline CDR1 and CDR2: SGHNT and YYREEE (reference sequence). This CDR3 has 16 amino acids. This chain's CDR3 is CASSLEGGLGNSPLHF. CDR3 nucleotide sequence: TGTGCCAGCAGCTTGGAGGGGGGGCTTGGTAATTCACCCCTCCACTTT.

V gene TRBV2 combines with J gene TRBJ1-2, with D hard to call. Germline CDR1 SNHLY, CDR2 FYNNEI. The CDR3 consists of 12 residues. V was pared by 6 bases and J by 6 bases, with 11 bases between. CDR3 coding DNA: TGTGCCAGCAGGTTCGATGTGGATGGCTACACCTTC. Its translation is CASRFDVDGYTF.

The CDR3 loop reads CASSMSSGRNEQFF. CDR3 nucleotides: TGTGCCAGTAGTATGTCCAGCGGGAGGAATGAGCAGTTCTTC. The chain combines TRBV19 with TRBJ2-1; 9 bases fit TRBD2. CDR3 size: 14 residues. Germline V gene lookup returns CDR1 LNHDA and CDR2 SQIVND (reference sequence). The V segment lost 3 bases and the J segment 7 bases; nucleotides outside the gene matches: 4.

V usage is TRBV6-6 and J usage is TRBJ2-7, with TRBD1 matching over 8 bases. The CDR3 is 14 residues long. The germline gives CDR1 MNHNY, CDR2 SVGAGI (reference sequence). V was pared by 2 bases and J by 0 bases, with 0 bases of the junction left unmatched. CDR3 loop: CASSYGQGSYEQYF. The DNA of the CDR3 is TGTGCCAGCAGTTACGGACAGGGCTCCTACGAGCAGTACTTC.